The text below deals with one T cell receptor (beta chain). Its matching antigen is unknown. Reverse transcription of all isolated RNA meant that expressed TCRB transcripts were sequenced. It was found that naive, central memory and regulatory T cell samples averaged about 3.4 million reads. Method: immunoSEQ multiplex PCR; TCRdb's copy keeps in-frame clones and lacks some. Of roughly 310,000 clones listed, 8% to 13% are singletons. This entry comes from a study of beta chain features in type 1 diabetes. Study overall: There was similarity between patients and healthy donors in age, gender and cell yields.

The V gene's germline CDR1 is SEHNR and CDR2 FQNEAQ (reference sequence). CDR3 size: 15 residues. The V and J ends lost 1 base and 5 bases respectively, with 14 bases between them. Study-wide results and caveats: Any role of HLA type in TCRB rearrangement remained unresolved here.

There was one heparinised blood draw per donor, averaging approximately 120 mL. What was sequenced was naive CD4+ T cells from blood. The sequence was obtained from a young woman in good health. The chain links TRBV7-9 to TRBJ2-5; possibly TRBD1 for D (5 bases). CDR3 region: CASSLDLQAWETQYF. The CDR3 bases are TGTGCCAGCAGCTTAGATCTACAGGCTTGGGAGACCCAGTACTTC. Variable domain in full (rest from reference TRBV7-9 and TRBJ2-5): DTGVSQNPRHKITKRGQNVTFRCDPISEHNRLYWYRQTLGQGPEFLTYFQNEAQLEKSRLLSDRFSAERPKGSFSTLEIQRTEQGDSAMYLCASSLDLQAWETQYFGPGTRLLVL.